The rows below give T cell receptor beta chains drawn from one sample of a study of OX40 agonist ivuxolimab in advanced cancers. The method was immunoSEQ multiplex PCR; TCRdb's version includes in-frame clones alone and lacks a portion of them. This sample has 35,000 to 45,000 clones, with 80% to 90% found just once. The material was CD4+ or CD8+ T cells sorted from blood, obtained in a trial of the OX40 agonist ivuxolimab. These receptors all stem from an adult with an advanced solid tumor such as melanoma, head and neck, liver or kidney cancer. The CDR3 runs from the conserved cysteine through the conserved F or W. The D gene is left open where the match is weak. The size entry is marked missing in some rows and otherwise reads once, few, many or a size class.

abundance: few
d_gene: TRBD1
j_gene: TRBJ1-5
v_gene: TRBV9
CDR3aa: CASSGGTESNQPQHF
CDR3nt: TGTGCCAGCAGCGGAGGGACAGAGAGCAATCAGCCCCAGCATTTT

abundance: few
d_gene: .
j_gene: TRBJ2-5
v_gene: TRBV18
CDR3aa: CASVQGEQETQYF
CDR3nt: TGTGCCAGCGTACAGGGTGAACAAGAGACCCAGTACTTC

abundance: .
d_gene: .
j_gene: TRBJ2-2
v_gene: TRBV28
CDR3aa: CASTNLRGAGELFF
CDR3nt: TGTGCCAGCACCAACCTCAGGGGTGCCGGGGAGCTGTTTTTT

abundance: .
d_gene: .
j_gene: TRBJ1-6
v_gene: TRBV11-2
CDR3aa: CASSSTGLNNSPLHF
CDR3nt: TGTGCCAGCAGCTCAACAGGGTTAAATAATTCACCCCTCCACTTT

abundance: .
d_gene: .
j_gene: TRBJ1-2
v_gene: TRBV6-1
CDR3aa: CASSEQGSYGYTF
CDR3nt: TGTGCCAGCAGTGAACAGGGGAGCTATGGCTACACCTTC

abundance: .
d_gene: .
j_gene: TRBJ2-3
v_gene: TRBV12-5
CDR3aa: CASAKEWAVDTQYF
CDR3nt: TGTGCTAGTGCCAAGGAATGGGCTGTAGATACGCAGTATTTT

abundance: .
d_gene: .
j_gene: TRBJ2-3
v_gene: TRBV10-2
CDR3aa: CASSDRSTDTQYF
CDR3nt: TGCGCCAGCAGTGACAGGAGCACAGATACGCAGTATTTT

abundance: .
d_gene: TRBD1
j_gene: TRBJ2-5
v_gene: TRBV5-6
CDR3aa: CASSFPGTGPTFTQYF
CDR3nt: TGTGCCAGCAGCTTCCCCGGGACAGGGCCCACGTTTACCCAGTACTTC

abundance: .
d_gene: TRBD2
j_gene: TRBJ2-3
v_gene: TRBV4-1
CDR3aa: CASSQERGSGTSGSTDTQYF
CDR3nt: TGCGCCAGCAGCCAAGAGAGGGGGTCCGGGACTAGCGGGAGCACAGATACGCAGTATTTT

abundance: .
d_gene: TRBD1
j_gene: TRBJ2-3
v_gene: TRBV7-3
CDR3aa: CASSPGGPDTQYF
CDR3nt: TGTGCCAGCAGCCCAGGGGGACCAGATACGCAGTATTTT

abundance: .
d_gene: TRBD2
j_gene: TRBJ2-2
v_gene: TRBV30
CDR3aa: CAWSPRTSGRELFF
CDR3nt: TGTGCCTGGAGTCCACGAACTAGCGGGCGAGAGCTGTTTTTT

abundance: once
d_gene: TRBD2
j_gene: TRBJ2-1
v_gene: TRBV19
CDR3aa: CASSINSGRAEQFF
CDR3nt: TGTGCCAGTAGCATAAACAGCGGGAGGGCGGAGCAGTTCTTC

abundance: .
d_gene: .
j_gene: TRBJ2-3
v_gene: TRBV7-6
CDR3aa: CASSLLHDTDTQYF
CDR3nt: TGTGCCAGCAGCTTACTTCACGACACAGATACGCAGTATTTT

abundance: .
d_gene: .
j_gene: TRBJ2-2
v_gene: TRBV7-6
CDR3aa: CASSFSGGRRELFF
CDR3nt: TGTGCCAGCAGCTTCAGCGGAGGTCGGCGGGAGCTGTTTTTT

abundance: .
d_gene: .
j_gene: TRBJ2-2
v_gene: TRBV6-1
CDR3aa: CASSALTANTGELFF
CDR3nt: TGTGCCAGCAGTGCGCTGACCGCGAACACCGGGGAGCTGTTTTTT

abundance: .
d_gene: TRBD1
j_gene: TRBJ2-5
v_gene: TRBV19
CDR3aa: CASSPGGRETQYF
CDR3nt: TGTGCCAGTAGTCCAGGGGGCAGAGAGACCCAGTACTTC

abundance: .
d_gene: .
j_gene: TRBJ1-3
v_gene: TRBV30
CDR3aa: CASRARGNTIYF
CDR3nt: TGTGCCTCTAGGGCGCGTGGAAACACCATATATTTT

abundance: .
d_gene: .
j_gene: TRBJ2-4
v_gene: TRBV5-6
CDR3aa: CASSLEVEKGAKNIQYF
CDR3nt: TGTGCCAGCAGCTTAGAGGTCGAAAAAGGGGCCAAAAACATTCAGTACTTC

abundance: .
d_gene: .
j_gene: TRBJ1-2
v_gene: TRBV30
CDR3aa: CAWTRQESYGYTF
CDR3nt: TGTGCCTGGACCCGACAGGAGAGCTATGGCTACACCTTC

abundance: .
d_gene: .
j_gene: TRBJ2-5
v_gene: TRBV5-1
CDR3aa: CASSVATGSKGETQYF
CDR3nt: TGCGCCAGCAGCGTAGCGACAGGCTCAAAAGGGGAGACCCAGTACTTC

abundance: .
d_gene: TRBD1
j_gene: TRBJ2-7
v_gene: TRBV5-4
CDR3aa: CASSSPRTGWDEQYF
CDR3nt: TGTGCCAGCAGCTCTCCCCGGACAGGGTGGGACGAGCAGTACTTC

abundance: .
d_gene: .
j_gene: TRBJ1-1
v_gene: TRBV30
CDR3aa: CAWSFNTEAFF
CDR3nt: TGTGCCTGGAGTTTTAACACTGAAGCTTTCTTT

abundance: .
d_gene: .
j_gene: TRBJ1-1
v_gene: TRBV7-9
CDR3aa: CASTPGGITTEAFF
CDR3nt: TGTGCCAGCACCCCGGGCGGGATAACCACTGAAGCTTTCTTT

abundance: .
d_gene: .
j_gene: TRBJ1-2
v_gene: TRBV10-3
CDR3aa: CAISQDTMGYTF
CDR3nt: TGTGCCATCAGCCAAGATACTATGGGCTACACCTTC

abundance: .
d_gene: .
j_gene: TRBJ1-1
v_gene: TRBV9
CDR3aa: CASSRAVNTEAFF
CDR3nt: TGTGCCAGCAGCCGGGCGGTGAACACTGAAGCTTTCTTT

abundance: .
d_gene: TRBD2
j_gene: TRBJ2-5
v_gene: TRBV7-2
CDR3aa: CASSLAPSGGQETQYF
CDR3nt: TGTGCCAGCAGCTTAGCTCCTAGCGGGGGTCAAGAGACCCAGTACTTC

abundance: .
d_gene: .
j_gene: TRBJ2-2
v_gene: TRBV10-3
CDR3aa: CAISESQGWTGELFF
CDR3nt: TGTGCCATCAGTGAGTCCCAGGGCTGGACCGGGGAGCTGTTTTTT

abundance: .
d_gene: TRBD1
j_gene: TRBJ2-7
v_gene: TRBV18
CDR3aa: CASSPTGQETHEQYF
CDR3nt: TGTGCCAGCTCGCCTACGGGACAGGAGACACACGAGCAGTACTTC

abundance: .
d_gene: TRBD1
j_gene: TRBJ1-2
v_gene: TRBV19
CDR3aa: CASSGQATHPTNYGYTF
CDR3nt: TGTGCCAGTAGTGGACAGGCGACACATCCGACTAACTATGGCTACACCTTC

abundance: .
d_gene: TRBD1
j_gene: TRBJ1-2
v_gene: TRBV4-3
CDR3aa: CASSQEWDRPGGYTF
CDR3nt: TGCGCCAGCAGCCAAGAATGGGACAGACCAGGCGGCTACACCTTC

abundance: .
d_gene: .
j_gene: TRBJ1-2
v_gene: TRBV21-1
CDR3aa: CASSTGDYGYTF
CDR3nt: TGTGCCAGCAGTACCGGGGACTATGGCTACACCTTC

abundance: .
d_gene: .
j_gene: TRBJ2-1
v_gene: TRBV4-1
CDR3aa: CASSRGGDYNEQFF
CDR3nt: TGCGCCAGCAGCCGTGGTGGCGATTACAATGAGCAGTTCTTC

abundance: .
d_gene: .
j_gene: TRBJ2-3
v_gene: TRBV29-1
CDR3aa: CSVRRGPGDTQYF
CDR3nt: TGCAGCGTTCGGAGGGGGCCAGGAGATACGCAGTATTTT